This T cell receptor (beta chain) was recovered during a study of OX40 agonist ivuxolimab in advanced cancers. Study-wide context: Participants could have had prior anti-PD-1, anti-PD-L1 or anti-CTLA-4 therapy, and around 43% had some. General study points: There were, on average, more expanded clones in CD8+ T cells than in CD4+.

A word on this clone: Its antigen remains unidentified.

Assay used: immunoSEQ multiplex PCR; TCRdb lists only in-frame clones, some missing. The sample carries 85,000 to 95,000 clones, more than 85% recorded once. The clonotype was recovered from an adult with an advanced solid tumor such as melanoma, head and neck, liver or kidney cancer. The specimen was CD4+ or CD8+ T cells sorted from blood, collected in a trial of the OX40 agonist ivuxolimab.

This chain's CDR3 is CASTRQSSTDTQYF. Here the CDR3 DNA reads TGTGCCAGTACTAGACAGTCTAGCACAGATACGCAGTATTTT. The chain combines TRBV19 with TRBJ2-3, with D possibly TRBD1 on 5 matching bases. Trimming took 7 bases from V and 0 from J, leaving 11 bases between them. The germline gives CDR1 LNHDA, CDR2 SQIVND (reference sequence). The CDR3 is 14 residues long.